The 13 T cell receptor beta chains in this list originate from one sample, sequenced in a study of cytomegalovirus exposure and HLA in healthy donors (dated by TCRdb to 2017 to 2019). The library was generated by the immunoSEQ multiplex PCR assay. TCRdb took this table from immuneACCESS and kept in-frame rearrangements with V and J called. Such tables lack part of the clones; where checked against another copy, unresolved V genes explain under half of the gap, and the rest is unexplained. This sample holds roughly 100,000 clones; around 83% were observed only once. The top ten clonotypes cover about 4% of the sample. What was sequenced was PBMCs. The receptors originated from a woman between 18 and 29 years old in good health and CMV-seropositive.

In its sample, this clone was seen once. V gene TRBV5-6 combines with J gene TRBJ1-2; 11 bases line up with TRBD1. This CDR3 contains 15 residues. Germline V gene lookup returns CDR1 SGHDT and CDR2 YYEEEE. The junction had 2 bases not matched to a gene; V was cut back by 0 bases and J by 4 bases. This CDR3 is CASSLGDRGFYGYTF. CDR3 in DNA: TGTGCCAGCAGCTTGGGGGACAGGGGGTTCTATGGCTACACCTTC.

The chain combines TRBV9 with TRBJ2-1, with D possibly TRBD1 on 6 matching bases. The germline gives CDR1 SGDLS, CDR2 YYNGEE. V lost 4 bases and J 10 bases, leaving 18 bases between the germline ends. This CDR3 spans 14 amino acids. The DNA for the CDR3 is TGTGCCAGCAGCAAGTTAGGACAGCCCGGAGAGCAGTTCTTC. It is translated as CASSKLGQPGEQFF.

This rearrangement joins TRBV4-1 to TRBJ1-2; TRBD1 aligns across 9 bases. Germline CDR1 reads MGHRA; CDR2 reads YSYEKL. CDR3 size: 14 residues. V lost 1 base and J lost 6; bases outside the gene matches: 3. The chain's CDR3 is CASSQAGTGNGYTF. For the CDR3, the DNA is TGCGCCAGCAGCCAAGCGGGGACAGGGAATGGCTACACCTTC.

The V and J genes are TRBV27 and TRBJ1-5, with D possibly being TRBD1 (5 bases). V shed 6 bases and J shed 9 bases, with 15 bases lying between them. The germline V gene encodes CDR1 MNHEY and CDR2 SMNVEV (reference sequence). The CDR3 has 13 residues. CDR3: CASRGLPHGPQHF. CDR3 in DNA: TGTGCCAGCAGGGGGCTCCCTCATGGGCCCCAGCATTTT.

CDR3 in amino acids: CASSSQVPGRDTQYF. DNA of the CDR3: TGTGCCAGCAGCTCACAGGTCCCCGGGAGGGATACGCAGTATTTT. The chain is built from TRBV5-5 and TRBJ2-3, with TRBD2 matching over 7 bases. The V gene's germline CDR1 is SGHKS and CDR2 YYEKEE (reference sequence). V shed 3 bases, J shed 6 bases, and the junction held 10 bases outside the gene matches. This CDR3 is 15 amino acids long.

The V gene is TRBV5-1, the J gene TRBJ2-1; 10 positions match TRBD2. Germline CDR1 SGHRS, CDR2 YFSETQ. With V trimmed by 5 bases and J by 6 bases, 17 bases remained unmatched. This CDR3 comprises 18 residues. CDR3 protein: CASRRRASGSGAPNEQFF. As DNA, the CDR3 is TGCGCCAGCAGACGGAGGGCTAGCGGGAGTGGGGCCCCCAATGAGCAGTTCTTC.

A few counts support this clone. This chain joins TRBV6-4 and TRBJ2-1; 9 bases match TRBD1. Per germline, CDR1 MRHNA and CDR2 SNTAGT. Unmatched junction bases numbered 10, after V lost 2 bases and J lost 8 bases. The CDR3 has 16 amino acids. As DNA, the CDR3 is TGTGCCAGCAGTGACGCTCCGGGACAGGGAGGGGATGAGCAGTTCTTC. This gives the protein CASSDAPGQGGDEQFF.

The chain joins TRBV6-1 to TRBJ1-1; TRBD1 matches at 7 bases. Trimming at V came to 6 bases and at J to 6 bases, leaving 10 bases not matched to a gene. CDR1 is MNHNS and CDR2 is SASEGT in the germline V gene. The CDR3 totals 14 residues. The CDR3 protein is CASRGNRGWSEAFF. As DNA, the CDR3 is TGTGCCAGCAGAGGGAACAGGGGCTGGTCTGAAGCTTTCTTT.

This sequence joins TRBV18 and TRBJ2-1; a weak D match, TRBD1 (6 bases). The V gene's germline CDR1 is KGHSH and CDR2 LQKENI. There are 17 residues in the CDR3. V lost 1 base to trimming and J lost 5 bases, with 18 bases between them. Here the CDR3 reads CASSPRGGRRLDNEQFF. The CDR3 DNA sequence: TGTGCCAGCTCACCACGTGGGGGCAGGAGATTGGACAATGAGCAGTTCTTC. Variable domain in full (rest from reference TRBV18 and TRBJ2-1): NAGVMQNPRHLVRRRGQEARLRCSPMKGHSHVYWYRQLPEEGLKFMVYLQKENIIDESGMPKERFSAEFPKEGPSILRIQQVVRGDSAAYFCASSPRGGRRLDNEQFFGPGTRLTVL.

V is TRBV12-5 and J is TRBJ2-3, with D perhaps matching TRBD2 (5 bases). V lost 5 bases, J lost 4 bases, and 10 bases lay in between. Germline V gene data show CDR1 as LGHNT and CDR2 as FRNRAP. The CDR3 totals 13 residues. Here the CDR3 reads CASGASGADTQYF. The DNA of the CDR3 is TGTGCTAGTGGTGCCTCCGGGGCAGATACGCAGTATTTT.

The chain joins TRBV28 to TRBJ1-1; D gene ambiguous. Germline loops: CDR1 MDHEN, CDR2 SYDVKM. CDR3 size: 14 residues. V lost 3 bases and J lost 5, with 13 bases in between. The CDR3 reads CASSFNPAVTEAFF. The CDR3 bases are TGTGCCAGCAGTTTTAACCCGGCGGTGACTGAAGCTTTCTTT.

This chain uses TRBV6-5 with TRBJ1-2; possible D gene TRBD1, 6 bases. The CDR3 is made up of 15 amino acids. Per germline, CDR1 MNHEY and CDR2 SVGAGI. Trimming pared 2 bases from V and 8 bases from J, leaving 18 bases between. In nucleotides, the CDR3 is TGTGCCAGCAGTTACGGCGACAGGCCAGGATGGGGCTACACCTTC. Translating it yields CASSYGDRPGWGYTF.

The CDR3 reads CASSEQDRAYEQYF. The CDR3 nucleotides read TGTGCCAGCAGTGAACAAGACAGGGCCTACGAGCAGTACTTC. The rearrangement uses TRBV6-1 and TRBJ2-7, with 7 bases that match TRBD1. The CDR3 covers 14 residues. After removal of 2 bases from V and 2 bases from J, the junction contained 3 bases not matched to a gene. Germline CDR1 and CDR2: MNHNS and SASEGT.